What follows are 15 T cell receptor beta chains derived from one specimen sequenced in a study of blood T cell repertoires in COVID-19. Profiling relied on immunoSEQ multiplex PCR, and the TCRdb table lists in-frame clones only, not all of them. Of a few hundred thousand clones listed, roughly 87% are singletons. Sequencing was done on a sample of peripheral blood. The receptor set was obtained from a man aged 35 to 55 with active or convalescent COVID-19.

This clone was detected once. This chain connects TRBV6-5 to TRBJ2-7, with D possibly being TRBD1 (5 bases). Germline CDR1 is MNHEY and CDR2 is SVGAGI. The V end lost 10 bases, the J end lost 5 bases, and 24 bases lay between the germline ends. This CDR3 is built from 15 residues. For the CDR3, the DNA is TGTGCCACCGAACTATCTCAGGGAAAGGGCCACGAGCAGTACTTC. The encoded protein is CATELSQGKGHEQYF.

The genes are TRBV27 and TRBJ2-1, with 12 bases lining up with TRBD2. V shed 2 bases and J 0 bases; nucleotides not matched to a gene: 5. Germline loops: CDR1 MNHEY, CDR2 SMNVEV (reference sequence). This CDR3 region has 18 residues. This chain's CDR3 is CASSLTGLAGRSYNEQFF. CDR3 nucleotides: TGTGCCAGCAGTTTAACAGGACTAGCGGGGCGCTCCTACAATGAGCAGTTCTTC.

The chain carries TRBV7-3 and TRBJ2-1; D remains ambiguous. The CDR3 runs to 12 residues. Trimming took 5 bases from V and 9 from J, leaving 11 bases between them. The germline CDR1 and CDR2 sequences are SGHTA and FQGTGA. DNA for the CDR3: TGTGCCAGCAGCCCAAACGGCGGTGAGCAGTTCTTC. Its translation is CASSPNGGEQFF. Full variable domain (rest looked up from reference TRBV7-3 and TRBJ2-1): GAGVSQTPSNKVTEKGKYVELRCDPISGHTALYWYRQSLGQGPEFLIYFQGTGAADDSGLPNDRFFAVRPEGSVSTLKIQRTERGDSAVYLCASSPNGGEQFFGPGTRLTVL.

V is TRBV3-1 (or the pseudogene TRBV3-2) and J is TRBJ2-1; no definite D call. Germline V gives CDR1 LGHDT, CDR2 YNNKEL (reference sequence). The CDR3 length is 11 residues. The V gene lost 6 bases and the J gene lost 7 bases, with 7 bases spanning the gap. The CDR3 DNA reads TGTGCCAGCAGAGCTGCTAATGAGCAGTTCTTC. Translated, it gives CASRAANEQFF.

The rearrangement uses TRBV14 and TRBJ2-5, with 7 bases matching TRBD2. The germline V gene encodes CDR1 SGHDN and CDR2 FVKESK. The CDR3 is made up of 16 amino acids. V lost 2 bases to trimming and J lost 0 bases; unmatched junction nucleotides: 6. The CDR3 coding sequence is TGTGCCAGCAGCCAATTTAAGGGACTACACCAAGAGACCCAGTACTTC. Translating it yields CASSQFKGLHQETQYF.

CDR3 residues: CASSLAWGQNYGYTF. CDR3 DNA: TGTGCCAGCAGTTTGGCCTGGGGGCAGAACTATGGCTACACCTTC. J is TRBJ1-2 and V is TRBV28; maybe TRBD1 (6 bases). V lost 3 bases and J 2 bases, leaving 13 bases between the germline ends. Germline assignment: CDR1 MDHEN and CDR2 SYDVKM. The CDR3 runs to 15 residues.

This chain uses TRBV28 with TRBJ1-1; weak D call: TRBD1 (5 bases). CDR3 length equals 14 residues. The V end lost 4 bases, the J end lost 1 base, and 10 bases lay between the germline ends. Germline CDR1 is MDHEN and CDR2 is SYDVKM. Written as DNA, the CDR3 is TGTGCCAGCAGTTCTATGACAGAGAACACTGAAGCTTTCTTT. Translation gives CASSSMTENTEAFF.

This clone was picked up a small number of times. The chain is built from TRBV7-2 and TRBJ1-3, with D unclear. CDR1 SGHTA and CDR2 FQGNSA come from the germline V gene. This CDR3 has 19 amino acids. Trimming shortened V by 2 bases and J by 0 bases, and 20 bases separated the two germline ends. The CDR3 sequence: CASSLSPSGLAGSGNTIYF. The DNA for the CDR3 is TGTGCCAGCAGCTTATCCCCCAGCGGGCTCGCCGGCTCTGGAAACACCATATATTTT.

This clone was found once. In nucleotides, the CDR3 is TGTGCCAGTAGTATCAGAGGAACCTATGGCTACACCTTC. The encoded protein is CASSIRGTYGYTF. This chain uses TRBV19 with TRBJ1-2; D is unclear. Deletions cut 3 bases from V and 4 bases from J, with 9 bases between. This CDR3 is built from 13 residues. CDR1 and CDR2 from the germline V gene are LNHDA and SQIVND (reference sequence).

This clone was observed a few times. This chain links TRBV3-1 (or the pseudogene TRBV3-2) with TRBJ2-7; possible D gene TRBD1, 5 bases. The germline V gene encodes CDR1 LGHDT and CDR2 YNNKEL (reference sequence). This CDR3 is 13 amino acids long. With 3 bases removed from V and 3 bases from J, the gap between germline ends came to 9 bases. CDR3 residues: CASSQQQDYEQYF. In DNA, the CDR3 is TGTGCCAGCAGCCAGCAACAGGACTACGAGCAGTACTTC.

The J gene is TRBJ1-1, the V gene TRBV7-9, with unresolved D. Germline V lookup: CDR1 SEHNR, CDR2 FQNEAQ (reference sequence). This CDR3 spans 11 amino acids. Trimming took 6 bases from V and 3 from J, leaving 5 bases between them. The chain's CDR3 is CASREDTEAFF. The CDR3 nucleotides are TGTGCCAGCAGGGAGGACACTGAAGCTTTCTTT.

The chain recombines TRBV27 with TRBJ1-5, with a possible D match to TRBD1 (6 bases). Germline lookup yields CDR1 MNHEY and CDR2 SMNVEV (reference sequence). The CDR3 runs to 14 residues. Trimming removed 2 bases at V and 9 bases at J, with 14 bases between. The CDR3, as DNA: TGTGCCAGCAGTTTAGGCAGGGGCCTTTCGCCCCAGCATTTT. Translating it yields CASSLGRGLSPQHF.

The chain employs TRBV30 and TRBJ2-7; 12 bases map to TRBD1. The CDR3 extends over 14 amino acids. Germline lookup yields CDR1 GTSNPN and CDR2 SVGIG (reference sequence). The trim removed 5 bases at V and 4 bases at J, leaving 6 bases unmatched. CDR3: CAWEGDRGRYEQYF. The CDR3 nucleotides are TGTGCCTGGGAAGGGGACAGGGGGCGTTACGAGCAGTACTTC.

The sample holds one count of this clone. The J gene is TRBJ1-5, the V gene TRBV7-9, with TRBD1 as a possible D gene (5 bases). The length of the CDR3 is 15 residues. V lost 3 bases and J lost 2, with 11 bases in between. Germline loops: CDR1 SEHNR, CDR2 FQNEAQ (reference sequence). DNA of the CDR3: TGTGCCAGCAGCTTGGATCCGGGGGGCAATCAGCCCCAGCATTTT. Translating gives CASSLDPGGNQPQHF.

The chain combines TRBV15 with TRBJ1-6; the D is unclear. The V and J ends lost 8 bases and 0 bases respectively, with 11 bases between them. Germline V gene sequence: CDR1 LNHNV, CDR2 YYDKDF (reference sequence). The CDR3 loop spans 15 amino acids. The CDR3 DNA sequence: TGTGCCACCTCCGTGGGGAGCTCCTATAATTCACCCCTCCACTTT. Translating it yields CATSVGSSYNSPLHF. The complete variable domain, with remaining parts taken from reference TRBV15 and TRBJ1-6, reads DAMVIQNPRYQVTQFGKPVTLSCSQTLNHNVMYWYQQKSSQAPKLLFHYYDKDFNNEADTPDNFQSRRPNTSFCFLDIRSPGLGDTAMYLCATSVGSSYNSPLHFGNGTRLTVT.